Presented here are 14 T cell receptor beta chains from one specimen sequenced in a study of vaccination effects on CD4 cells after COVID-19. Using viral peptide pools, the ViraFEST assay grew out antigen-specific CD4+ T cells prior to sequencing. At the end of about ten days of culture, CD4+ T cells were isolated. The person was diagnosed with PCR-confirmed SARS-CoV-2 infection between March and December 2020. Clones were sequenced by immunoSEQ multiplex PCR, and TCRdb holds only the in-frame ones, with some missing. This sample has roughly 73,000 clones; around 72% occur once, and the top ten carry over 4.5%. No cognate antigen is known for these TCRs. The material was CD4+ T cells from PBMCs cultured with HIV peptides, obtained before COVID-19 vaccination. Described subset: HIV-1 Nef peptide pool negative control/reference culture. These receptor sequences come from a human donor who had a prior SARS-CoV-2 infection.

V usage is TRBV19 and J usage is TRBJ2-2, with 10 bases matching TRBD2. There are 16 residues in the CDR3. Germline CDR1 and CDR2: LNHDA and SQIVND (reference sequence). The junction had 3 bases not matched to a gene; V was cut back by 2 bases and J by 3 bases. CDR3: CASSIKTSGYTGELFF. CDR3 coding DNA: TGTGCCAGTAGTATAAAGACTAGCGGGTACACCGGGGAGCTGTTTTTT.

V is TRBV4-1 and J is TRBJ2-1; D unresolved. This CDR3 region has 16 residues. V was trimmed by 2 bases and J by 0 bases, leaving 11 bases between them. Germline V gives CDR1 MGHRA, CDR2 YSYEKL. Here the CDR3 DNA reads TGCGCCAGCAGCCAACCTTTACTGAGCTCCTACAATGAGCAGTTCTTC. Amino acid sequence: CASSQPLLSSYNEQFF.

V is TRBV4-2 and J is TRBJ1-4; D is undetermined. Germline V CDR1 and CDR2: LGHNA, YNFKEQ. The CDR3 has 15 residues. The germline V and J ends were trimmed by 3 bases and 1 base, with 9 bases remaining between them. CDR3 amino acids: CASSHRGRTNEKLFF. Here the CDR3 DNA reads TGTGCCAGCAGCCATCGAGGAAGAACTAATGAAAAACTGTTTTTT.

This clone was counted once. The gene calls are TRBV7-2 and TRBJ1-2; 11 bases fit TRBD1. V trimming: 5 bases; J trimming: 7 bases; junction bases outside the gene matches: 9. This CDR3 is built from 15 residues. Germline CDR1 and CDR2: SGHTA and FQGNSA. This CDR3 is CASSPSTGTGGGYTF. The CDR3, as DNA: TGTGCCAGCAGCCCCAGCACCGGGACAGGGGGTGGCTACACCTTC.

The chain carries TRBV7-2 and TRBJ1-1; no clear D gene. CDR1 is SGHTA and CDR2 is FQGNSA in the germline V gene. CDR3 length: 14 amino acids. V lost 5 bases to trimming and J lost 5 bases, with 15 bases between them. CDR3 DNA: TGTGCCAGCAGCCAGGACCCAACGGGGACTGAAGCTTTCTTT. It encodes CASSQDPTGTEAFF.

CDR3 region: CASSSRDRDRQPTDTQYF. In DNA, the CDR3 is TGTGCCAGCAGCAGCCGGGACAGGGACCGACAACCCACAGATACGCAGTATTTT. This chain links TRBV21-1 with TRBJ2-3; the table calls TRBD1, which could not be checked here. TRBV21-1 is a documented pseudogene. The CDR3 totals 18 residues.

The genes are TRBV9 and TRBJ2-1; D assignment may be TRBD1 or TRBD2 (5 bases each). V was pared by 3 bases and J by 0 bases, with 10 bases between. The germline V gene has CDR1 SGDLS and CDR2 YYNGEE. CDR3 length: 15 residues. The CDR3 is CASSADGASYNEQFF. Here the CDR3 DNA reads TGTGCCAGCAGCGCGGACGGGGCCTCCTACAATGAGCAGTTCTTC.

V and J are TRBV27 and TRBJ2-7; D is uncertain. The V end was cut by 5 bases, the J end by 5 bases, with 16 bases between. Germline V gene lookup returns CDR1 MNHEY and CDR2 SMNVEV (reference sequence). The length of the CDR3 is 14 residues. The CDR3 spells CASSVRQGRDEQYF. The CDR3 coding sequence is TGTGCCAGCAGTGTAAGACAAGGTAGGGACGAGCAGTACTTC.

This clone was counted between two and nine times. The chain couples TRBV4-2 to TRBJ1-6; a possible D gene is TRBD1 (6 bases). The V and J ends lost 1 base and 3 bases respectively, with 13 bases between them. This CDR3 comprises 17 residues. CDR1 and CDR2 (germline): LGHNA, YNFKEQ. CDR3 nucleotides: TGTGCCAGCAGCCAAGGGGGGAGGGGGAGCTATAATTCACCCCTCCACTTT. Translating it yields CASSQGGRGSYNSPLHF.

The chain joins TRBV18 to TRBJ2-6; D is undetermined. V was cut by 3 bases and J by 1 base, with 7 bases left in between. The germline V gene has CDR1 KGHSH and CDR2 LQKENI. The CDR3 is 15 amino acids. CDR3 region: CASSPGLSGANVLTF. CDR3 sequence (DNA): TGTGCCAGCTCACCGGGCCTTTCTGGGGCCAACGTCCTGACTTTC.

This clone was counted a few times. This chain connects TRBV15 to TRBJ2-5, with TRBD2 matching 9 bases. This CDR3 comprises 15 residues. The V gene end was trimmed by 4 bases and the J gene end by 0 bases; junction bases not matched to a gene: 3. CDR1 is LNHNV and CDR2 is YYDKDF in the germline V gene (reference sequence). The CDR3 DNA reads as TGTGCCACCAGCAAAAGACTAGCGGACCAAGAGACCCAGTACTTC. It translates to CATSKRLADQETQYF.

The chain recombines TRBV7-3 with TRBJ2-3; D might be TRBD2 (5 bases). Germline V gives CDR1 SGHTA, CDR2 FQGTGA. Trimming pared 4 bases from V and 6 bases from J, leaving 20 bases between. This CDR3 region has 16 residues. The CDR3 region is CASSWARGTDLDTQYF. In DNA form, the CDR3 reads TGTGCCAGCAGCTGGGCCCGGGGAACGGACTTGGATACGCAGTATTTT.

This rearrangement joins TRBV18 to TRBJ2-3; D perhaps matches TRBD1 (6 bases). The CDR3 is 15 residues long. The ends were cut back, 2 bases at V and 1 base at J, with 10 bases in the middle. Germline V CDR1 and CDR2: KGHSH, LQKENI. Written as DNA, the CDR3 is TGTGCCAGCTCACCAGACAGGCTCCGCACAGATACGCAGTATTTT. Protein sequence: CASSPDRLRTDTQYF.

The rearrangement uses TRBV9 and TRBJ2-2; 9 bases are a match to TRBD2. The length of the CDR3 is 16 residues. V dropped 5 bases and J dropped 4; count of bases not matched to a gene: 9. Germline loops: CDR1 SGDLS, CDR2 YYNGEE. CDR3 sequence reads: CASRPSAGGATGELFF. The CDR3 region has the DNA TGTGCCAGCAGACCTTCGGCGGGAGGGGCCACCGGGGAGCTGTTTTTT. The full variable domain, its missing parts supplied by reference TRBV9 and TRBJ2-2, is DSGVTQTPKHLITATGQRVTLRCSPRSGDLSVYWYQQSLDQGLQFLIQYYNGEERAKGNILERFSAQQFPDLHSELNLSSLELGDSALYFCASRPSAGGATGELFFGEGSRLTVL.